This T cell receptor (beta chain) originates from a study of OX40 agonist ivuxolimab in advanced cancers. Libraries were prepared by immunoSEQ multiplex PCR; TCRdb keeps only in-frame clonotypes and omits some of them. The sample lists about 59,000 clones; 84% were seen once. This CDR3 has 11 amino acids. Germline lookup yields CDR1 MNHNS and CDR2 SASEGT. Trimming pared 7 bases from V and 8 bases from J, leaving 11 bases between. This clonotype was sampled from an adult with an advanced solid tumor such as melanoma, head and neck, liver or kidney cancer. The rearrangement uses TRBV6-1 and TRBJ1-2; D ambiguous. This specimen consisted of CD4+ or CD8+ T cells sorted from blood, obtained in a trial of the OX40 agonist ivuxolimab. In DNA, the CDR3 is TGTGCCAGCACCTCGGGGTACGGCTACACCTTC. Translation: CASTSGYGYTF.